This is a list of T cell receptor beta chains from one sample in a study of cytomegalovirus exposure and HLA in healthy donors. Generated by immunoSEQ multiplex PCR, the TCRdb table keeps only in-frame clones and is missing some. The table lists roughly 170,000 clones, over 65% of them singletons. The sample taken for sequencing was PBMCs. The receptors were sampled from a woman aged 25-40 years in good health and CMV-seropositive. Each CDR3 is given with its conserved first and last residue. The D gene is left open where the match is weak. Clone sizes are given selectively: once, few, many, or a class where the clone is expanded.

d_gene | len | j_gene | v_gene | abundance | CDR3nt | CDR3aa
NA | 13 | TRBJ2-7 | TRBV4-1 | NA | TGCGCCAGCAGCCAAAGCCCTTACTACGAGCAGTACTTC | CASSQSPYYEQYF
NA | 13 | TRBJ2-2 | TRBV19 | NA | TGTGCCAGTAGGGGGCCGGCCACCGGGGAGCTGTTTTTT | CASRGPATGELFF
TRBD2 | 17 | TRBJ2-2 | TRBV5-1 | NA | TGCGCCACTCCGGGACTAGCGGGAGGACTTAACACCGGGGAGCTGTTTTTT | CATPGLAGGLNTGELFF
NA | 13 | TRBJ2-5 | TRBV5-4 | few | TGTGCCAGCAGCACTGGGGGGGCCAAGACCCAGTACTTC | CASSTGGAKTQYF
TRBD1 | 13 | TRBJ1-1 | TRBV5-5 | once | TGTGCCAGCACTGGACAGGGGATCACTGAAGCTTTCTTT | CASTGQGITEAFF
NA | 14 | TRBJ2-3 | TRBV27 | NA | TGTGCCAGCAGTTCGGGCAGGGGCACAGATACGCAGTATTTT | CASSSGRGTDTQYF
TRBD1 | 14 | TRBJ2-5 | TRBV12-5 | NA | TGTGCTAGTGGTTATACAGGGGGCTTTGAGACCCAGTACTTC | CASGYTGGFETQYF
TRBD2 | 19 | TRBJ2-1 | TRBV4-3 | NA | TGCGCCAGCAGCCAAGATGGGACTAGCGGGAGGGCCGGCGGTAATGAGCAGTTCTTC | CASSQDGTSGRAGGNEQFF
NA | 16 | TRBJ1-2 | TRBV28 | few | TGTGCCAGCAGTTCGGCCGTAGGGACAAGTCGCTATGGCTACACCTTC | CASSSAVGTSRYGYTF
TRBD1 | 13 | TRBJ2-7 | TRBV27 | few | TGTGCCAGCAGTCTCCAACAGGGGTACGAGCAGTACTTC | CASSLQQGYEQYF
NA | 16 | TRBJ2-7 | TRBV9 | NA | TGTGCCAGCAGCCCTCACAGGGAGGGAATACCCTACGAGCAGTACTTC | CASSPHREGIPYEQYF
TRBD1 | 17 | TRBJ1-4 | TRBV14 | NA | TGTGCCAGCAGCCAAGCCTTATCCAGGGGGCGAGGTGAAAAACTGTTTTTT | CASSQALSRGRGEKLFF
TRBD1 | 16 | TRBJ2-7 | TRBV5-1 | NA | TGCGCCAGCAGGTACCAACTCTCACAGGGGTCCTACGAGCAGTACTTC | CASRYQLSQGSYEQYF
TRBD2 | 15 | TRBJ2-7 | TRBV6-1 | few | TGTGCCAGCCCTCGCGAACTAGCGGGAGCCTACGAGCAGTACTTC | CASPRELAGAYEQYF
NA | 15 | TRBJ1-4 | TRBV28 | NA | TGTGCCAGCAGTTTCGGTGGGGGGGCCGATGAAAAACTGTTTTTT | CASSFGGGADEKLFF
NA | 15 | TRBJ1-1 | TRBV4-3 | NA | TGCGCCAGCAGCCAAGATATCCGGTTAAACACTGAAGCTTTCTTT | CASSQDIRLNTEAFF
TRBD2 | 15 | TRBJ2-1 | TRBV2 | NA | TGTGCCAGCAGTGATCTAGCGGGAGTAGGCAATGAGCAGTTCTTC | CASSDLAGVGNEQFF
TRBD2 | 16 | TRBJ2-5 | TRBV5-1 | few | TGCGCCAGCAGCTTGGTGACTAGCGGGAGGGGGGAGACCCAGTACTTC | CASSLVTSGRGETQYF
NA | 14 | TRBJ1-2 | TRBV29-1 | once | TGCAGCGTTGAAGATGGCGACAGCAACTATGGCTACACCTTC | CSVEDGDSNYGYTF
TRBD1 | 15 | TRBJ1-3 | TRBV28 | NA | TGTGCCAGCAGTTTCAGTCAGGGGGATGGAAACACCATATATTTT | CASSFSQGDGNTIYF
NA | 14 | TRBJ2-7 | TRBV7-2 | NA | TGTGCCAGCAGACTGGGGCGGGGCGGCTACGAGCAGTACTTC | CASRLGRGGYEQYF
NA | 14 | TRBJ1-1 | TRBV6-5 | few | TGTGCCAGCAGCGGACTGGGGATGAACACTGAAGCTTTCTTT | CASSGLGMNTEAFF
NA | 13 | TRBJ2-7 | TRBV30 | NA | TGTGCCTGGAGTGTAGAGGATTACTACGAGCAGTACTTC | CAWSVEDYYEQYF
NA | 13 | TRBJ2-1 | TRBV7-8 | NA | TGTGCCAGCAGCATATTTAGGAGCAATGAGCAGTTCTTC | CASSIFRSNEQFF
NA | 13 | TRBJ2-3 | TRBV6-1 | few | TGTGCCAGCAGTGAAGTAGGGGGAGATACGCAGTATTTT | CASSEVGGDTQYF
TRBD1 | 15 | TRBJ2-7 | TRBV2 | NA | TGTGCCAGCAAAATTATCGGACAGGGTCTGGGGGAGCAGTACTTC | CASKIIGQGLGEQYF
TRBD1 | 13 | TRBJ2-1 | TRBV10-3 | NA | TGTGCCATCAGGACAGGGGGCACGAATGAGCAGTTCTTC | CAIRTGGTNEQFF
TRBD1 | 14 | TRBJ2-5 | TRBV9 | NA | TGTGCCAGCAGCGTAGACAGGGGGCAAGAGACCCAGTACTTC | CASSVDRGQETQYF
NA | 16 | TRBJ2-3 | TRBV9 | NA | TGTGCCAGCAGCGGTTTTATCGGGGAGGGCACAGATACGCAGTATTTT | CASSGFIGEGTDTQYF
NA | 13 | TRBJ2-1 | TRBV5-6 | NA | TGTGCCAGCAGCCCGGGTCCTCTCACGGAGCAGTTCTTC | CASSPGPLTEQFF
NA | 14 | TRBJ1-5 | TRBV2 | NA | TGTGCCAGCAGCGAAGATTATAGCAATCAGCCCCAGCATTTT | CASSEDYSNQPQHF
TRBD1 | 14 | TRBJ1-1 | TRBV19 | few | TGTGCCAGTAGAGGGACAGGGGATAACACTGAAGCTTTCTTT | CASRGTGDNTEAFF
NA | 14 | TRBJ2-3 | TRBV11-2 | NA | TGTGCCAGCAGCCTTCGACAGATCACAGATACGCAGTATTTT | CASSLRQITDTQYF
NA | 14 | TRBJ2-5 | TRBV28 | NA | TGTGCCAGCAGTCCCCAATACAACCAAGAGACCCAGTACTTC | CASSPQYNQETQYF
TRBD2 | 15 | TRBJ2-2 | TRBV10-3 | once | TGTGCCATCAGTTTTAGCGGGAGAGAAACCGGGGAGCTGTTTTTT | CAISFSGRETGELFF
NA | 16 | TRBJ2-1 | TRBV27 | NA | TGTGCCAGCAGTTTAGACTTACTGAGCTCCTACAATGAGCAGTTCTTC | CASSLDLLSSYNEQFF
NA | 14 | TRBJ1-5 | TRBV5-1 | NA | TGCGCCAGCAGCTGGGGAGACCCGAATCAGCCCCAGCATTTT | CASSWGDPNQPQHF